The 5 T cell receptor beta chains given below trace back to one sample, sequenced in a study of neurological immune-mediated disorders. TCRdb analysed the 5' RACE reads with MiXCR anew, one entry per CDR3 protein. Of roughly 60,000 distinct CDR3 sequences in the sample, roughly 9.7% were seen once. The time point denotes: longitudinal time-point 2. Sequenced input: PBMCs. These TCRs come from a man aged 30-40 years in good health.

A remark on this clonotype: A much larger clone lies a single base off, so this may be a read error. Since the CDR3 does not end with the conserved phenylalanine or tryptophan, this likely comes from a read error. CDR3 sequence (DNA): TGCGCCAGCAGCTCGCGGGAGGGGGCAGGAGAGACCCAGTACATC. It specifies CASSSREGAGETQYI. The chain has TRBV5-1 and TRBJ2-5, with 9 bases aligning to TRBD2. V shed 3 bases and J 4 bases; nucleotides not matched to a gene: 7. The germline V gene has CDR1 SGHRS and CDR2 YFSETQ. The CDR3 totals 15 residues.

This clonotype was counted many times. The V call is TRBV12-5, the J call TRBJ2-5; TRBD1 matches at 7 bases. The CDR3 has 14 amino acids. Germline V lookup: CDR1 LGHNT, CDR2 FRNRAP. Unmatched junction bases numbered 8, after V lost 7 bases and J lost 3 bases. CDR3 sequence: CASARGQAEETQYF. The CDR3 nucleotides read TGTGCTAGTGCCCGAGGACAGGCGGAAGAGACCCAGTACTTC.

This clonotype was seen repeatedly, ten times or more. J is TRBJ1-2 and V is TRBV5-1, with 9 bases that match TRBD1. Germline values: CDR1 SGHRS, CDR2 YFSETQ. V shed 0 bases, J shed 7 bases, and the junction held 7 bases outside the gene matches. The CDR3 contains 15 residues. The CDR3 is CASSLDTGGVGGYTF. In nucleotides, the CDR3 is TGCGCCAGCAGCTTGGATACAGGGGGCGTAGGTGGCTACACCTTC.

The chain has TRBV12-3 or TRBV12-4 and TRBJ1-1, with D possibly being TRBD1 (5 bases). CDR3 size: 14 residues. Trimming left V 7 bases short and J 0 bases short, with 12 bases between. CDR3 coding DNA: TGTGCCAGCACCCTACAGGTGTTGAACACTGAAGCTTTCTTT. Amino acids: CASTLQVLNTEAFF.

The table lists this clonotype with many counts. The chain joins TRBV20-1 to TRBJ2-2, with 16 bases identical to TRBD2. The CDR3 totals 17 residues. Germline V CDR1 and CDR2: DFQATT, SNEGSKA (reference sequence). V lost 5 bases, J lost 5 bases, and 8 bases stayed unmatched. The CDR3 DNA reads TGCAGTGCTTCGGGACTAGCGGGAGGGCCGGGGACCGGGGAGCTGTTTTTT. Amino acids: CSASGLAGGPGTGELFF.